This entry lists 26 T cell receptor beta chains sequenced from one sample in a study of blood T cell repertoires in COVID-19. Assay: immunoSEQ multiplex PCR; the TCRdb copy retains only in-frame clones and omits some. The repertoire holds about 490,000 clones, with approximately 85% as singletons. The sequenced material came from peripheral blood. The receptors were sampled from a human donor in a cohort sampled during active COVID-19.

CDR3 sequence reads: CASSHPVGLAGDGYEQYF. The CDR3 region has the DNA TGTGCCAGCAGCCACCCGGTGGGACTAGCGGGAGATGGGTACGAGCAGTACTTC. The chain uses TRBV4-2 and TRBJ2-7, with 14 bases aligning to TRBD2. V lost 3 bases, J lost 4 bases, and 11 bases stayed unmatched. The CDR3 spans 18 residues. Germline loops: CDR1 LGHNA, CDR2 YNFKEQ.

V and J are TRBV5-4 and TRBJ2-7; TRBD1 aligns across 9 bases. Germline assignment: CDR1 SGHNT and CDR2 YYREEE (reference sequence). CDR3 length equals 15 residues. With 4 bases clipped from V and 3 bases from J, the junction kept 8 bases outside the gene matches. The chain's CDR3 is CASSRRQTGGYEQYF. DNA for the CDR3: TGTGCCAGCAGCCGACGACAGACAGGGGGCTACGAGCAGTACTTC. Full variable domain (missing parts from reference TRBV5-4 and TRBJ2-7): ETGVTQSPTHLIKTRGQQVTLRCSSQSGHNTVSWYQQALGQGPQFIFQYYREEENGRGNFPPRFSGLQFPNYSSELNVNALELDDSALYLCASSRRQTGGYEQYFGPGTRLTVT.

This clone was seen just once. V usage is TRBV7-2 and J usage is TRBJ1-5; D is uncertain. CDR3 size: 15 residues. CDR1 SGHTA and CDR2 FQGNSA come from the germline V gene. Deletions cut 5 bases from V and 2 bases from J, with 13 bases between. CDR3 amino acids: CASSPGARGNQPQHF. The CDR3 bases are TGTGCCAGCAGCCCCGGAGCGCGGGGCAATCAGCCCCAGCATTTT. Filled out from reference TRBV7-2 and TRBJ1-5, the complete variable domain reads GAGVSQSPSNKVTEKGKDVELRCDPISGHTALYWYRQSLGQGLEFLIYFQGNSAPDKSGLPSDRFSAERTGGSVSTLTIQRTQQEDSAVYLCASSPGARGNQPQHFGDGTRLSIL.

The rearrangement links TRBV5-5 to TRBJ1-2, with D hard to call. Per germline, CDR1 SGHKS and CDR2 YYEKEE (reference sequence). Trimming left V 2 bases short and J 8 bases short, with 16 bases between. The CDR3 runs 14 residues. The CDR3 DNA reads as TGTGCCAGCAGCTTAGCCACCGGGGTGCCCGGCTACACCTTC. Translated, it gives CASSLATGVPGYTF.

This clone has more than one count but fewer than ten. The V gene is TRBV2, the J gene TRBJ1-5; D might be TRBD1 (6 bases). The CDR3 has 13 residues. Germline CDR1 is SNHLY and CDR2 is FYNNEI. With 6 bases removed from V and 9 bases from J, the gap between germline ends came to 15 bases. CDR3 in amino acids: CASRRTVGGPQHF. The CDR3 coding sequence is TGTGCCAGCAGGCGGACAGTTGGCGGGCCCCAGCATTTT. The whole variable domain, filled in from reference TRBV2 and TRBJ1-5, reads EPEVTQTPSHQVTQMGQEVILRCVPISNHLYFYWYRQILGQKVEFLVSFYNNEISEKSEIFDDQFSVERPDGSNFTLKIRSTKLEDSAMYFCASRRTVGGPQHFGDGTRLSIL.

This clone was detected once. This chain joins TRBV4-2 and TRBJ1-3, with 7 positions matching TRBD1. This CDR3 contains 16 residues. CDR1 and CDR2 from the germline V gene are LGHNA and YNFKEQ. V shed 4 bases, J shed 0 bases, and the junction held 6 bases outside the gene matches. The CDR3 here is CASSPGQVASGNTIYF. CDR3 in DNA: TGTGCCAGCAGCCCTGGACAGGTCGCCTCTGGAAACACCATATATTTT.

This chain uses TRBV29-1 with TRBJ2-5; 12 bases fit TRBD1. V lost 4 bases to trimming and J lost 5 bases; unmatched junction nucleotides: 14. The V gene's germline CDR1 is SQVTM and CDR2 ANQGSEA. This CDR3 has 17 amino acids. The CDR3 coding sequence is TGCAGCGTTGTGAGGGACAGGGGGCGAAGTAGTACCGAGACCCAGTACTTC. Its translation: CSVVRDRGRSSTETQYF.

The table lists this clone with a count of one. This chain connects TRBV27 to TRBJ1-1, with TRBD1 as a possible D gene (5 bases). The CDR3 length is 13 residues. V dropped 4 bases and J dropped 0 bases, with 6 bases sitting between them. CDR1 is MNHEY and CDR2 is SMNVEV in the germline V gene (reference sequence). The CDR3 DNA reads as TGTGCCAGCAGTTGGGGGGTGAACACTGAAGCTTTCTTT. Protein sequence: CASSWGVNTEAFF.

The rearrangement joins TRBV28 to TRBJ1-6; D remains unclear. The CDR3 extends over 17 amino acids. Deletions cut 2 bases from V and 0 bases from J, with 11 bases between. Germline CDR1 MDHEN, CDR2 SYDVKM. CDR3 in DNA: TGTGCCAGCAGTTTACCGGACTGGAGCTCCTATAATTCACCCCTCCACTTT. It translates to CASSLPDWSSYNSPLHF.

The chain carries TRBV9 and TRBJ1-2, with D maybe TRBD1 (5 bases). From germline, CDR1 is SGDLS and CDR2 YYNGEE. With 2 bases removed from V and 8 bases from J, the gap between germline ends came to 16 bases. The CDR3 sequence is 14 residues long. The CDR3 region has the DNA TGTGCCAGCAGCGTGAGGTATCCGGGGGACGGCTACACCTTC. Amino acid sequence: CASSVRYPGDGYTF.

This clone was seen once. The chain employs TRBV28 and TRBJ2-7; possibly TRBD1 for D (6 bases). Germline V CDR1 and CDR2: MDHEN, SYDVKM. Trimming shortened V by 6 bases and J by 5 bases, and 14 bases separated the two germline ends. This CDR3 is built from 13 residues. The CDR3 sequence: CASRTGPSDEQYF. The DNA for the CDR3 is TGTGCCAGCAGGACAGGCCCCTCGGACGAGCAGTACTTC.

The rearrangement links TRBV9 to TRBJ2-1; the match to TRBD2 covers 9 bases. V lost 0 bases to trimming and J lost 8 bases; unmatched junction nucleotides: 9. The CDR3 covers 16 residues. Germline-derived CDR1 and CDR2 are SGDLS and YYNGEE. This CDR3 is CASSVEAAGGPDEQFF. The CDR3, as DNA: TGTGCCAGCAGCGTAGAAGCGGCGGGAGGGCCAGATGAGCAGTTCTTC. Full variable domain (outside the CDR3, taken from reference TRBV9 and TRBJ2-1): DSGVTQTPKHLITATGQRVTLRCSPRSGDLSVYWYQQSLDQGLQFLIQYYNGEERAKGNILERFSAQQFPDLHSELNLSSLELGDSALYFCASSVEAAGGPDEQFFGPGTRLTVL.

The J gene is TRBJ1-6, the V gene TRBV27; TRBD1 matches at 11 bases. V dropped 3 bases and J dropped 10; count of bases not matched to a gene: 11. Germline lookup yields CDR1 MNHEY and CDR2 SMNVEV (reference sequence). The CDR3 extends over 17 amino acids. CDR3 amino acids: CASSFSPGQGAGSPLHF. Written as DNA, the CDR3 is TGTGCCAGCAGTTTCTCCCCCGGACAGGGGGCAGGATCACCCCTCCACTTT.

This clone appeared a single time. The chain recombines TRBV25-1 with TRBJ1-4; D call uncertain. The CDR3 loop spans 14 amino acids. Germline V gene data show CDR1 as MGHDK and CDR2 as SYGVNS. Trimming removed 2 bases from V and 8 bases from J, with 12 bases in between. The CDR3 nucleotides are TGTGCCAGCAGTGAACACGTTTCGGGGGAAAAACTGTTTTTT. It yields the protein CASSEHVSGEKLFF.

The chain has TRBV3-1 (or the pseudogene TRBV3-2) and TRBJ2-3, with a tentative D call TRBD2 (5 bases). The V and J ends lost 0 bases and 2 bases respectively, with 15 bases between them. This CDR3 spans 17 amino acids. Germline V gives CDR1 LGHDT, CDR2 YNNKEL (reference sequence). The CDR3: CASSQDLGSGNTDTQYF. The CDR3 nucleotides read TGTGCCAGCAGCCAAGATCTTGGGTCCGGGAACACAGATACGCAGTATTTT.

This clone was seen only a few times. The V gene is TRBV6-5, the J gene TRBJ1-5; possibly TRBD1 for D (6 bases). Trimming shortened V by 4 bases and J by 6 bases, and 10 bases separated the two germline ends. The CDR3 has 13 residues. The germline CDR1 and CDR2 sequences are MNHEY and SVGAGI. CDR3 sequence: CASSFDRFQPQHF. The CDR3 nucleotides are TGTGCCAGCAGTTTCGACAGGTTTCAGCCCCAGCATTTT.

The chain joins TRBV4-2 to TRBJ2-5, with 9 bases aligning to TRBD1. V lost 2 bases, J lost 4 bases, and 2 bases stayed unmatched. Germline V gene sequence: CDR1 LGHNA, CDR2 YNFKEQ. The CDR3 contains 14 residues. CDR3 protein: CASSQTGGAETQYF. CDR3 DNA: TGTGCCAGCAGCCAAACAGGGGGCGCAGAGACCCAGTACTTC.

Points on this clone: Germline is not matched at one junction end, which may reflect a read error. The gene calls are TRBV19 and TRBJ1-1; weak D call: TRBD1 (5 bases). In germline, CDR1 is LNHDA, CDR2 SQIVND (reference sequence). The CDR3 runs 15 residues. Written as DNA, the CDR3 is TGTGCCAGTAGAATAGAGGGACTGCTAAACACTGAAGCTTTCTTT. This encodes CASRIEGLLNTEAFF.

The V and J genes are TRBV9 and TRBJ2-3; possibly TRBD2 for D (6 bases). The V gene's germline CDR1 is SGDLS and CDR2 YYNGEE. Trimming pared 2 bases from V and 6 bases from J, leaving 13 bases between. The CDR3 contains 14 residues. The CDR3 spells CASSVPSSVDTQYF. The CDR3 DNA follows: TGTGCCAGCAGCGTCCCCTCTAGCGTGGATACGCAGTATTTT.

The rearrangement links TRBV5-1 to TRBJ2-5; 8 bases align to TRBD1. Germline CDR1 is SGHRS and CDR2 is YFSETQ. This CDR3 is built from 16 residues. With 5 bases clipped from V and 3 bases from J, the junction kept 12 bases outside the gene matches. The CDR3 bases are TGCGCCAGCAGTCACCCAGCAGGGGGCGCCGAAGAGACCCAGTACTTC. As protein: CASSHPAGGAEETQYF.

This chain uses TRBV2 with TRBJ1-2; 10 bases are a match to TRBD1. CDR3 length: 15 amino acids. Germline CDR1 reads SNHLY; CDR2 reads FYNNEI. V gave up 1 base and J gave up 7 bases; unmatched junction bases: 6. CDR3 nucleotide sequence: TGTGCCAGCAGTGAAGTGGGACAGGGGCGGGGTGGCTACACCTTC. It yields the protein CASSEVGQGRGGYTF.

CDR3 protein: CASRTGTGLQPQHF. The CDR3 DNA is TGTGCCAGCAGGACCGGGACAGGGCTTCAGCCCCAGCATTTT. The rearrangement links TRBV6-5 to TRBJ1-5, with TRBD1 matching 9 bases. V gave up 6 bases and J gave up 6 bases; unmatched junction bases: 6. There are 14 residues in the CDR3. Germline CDR1 MNHEY, CDR2 SVGAGI.

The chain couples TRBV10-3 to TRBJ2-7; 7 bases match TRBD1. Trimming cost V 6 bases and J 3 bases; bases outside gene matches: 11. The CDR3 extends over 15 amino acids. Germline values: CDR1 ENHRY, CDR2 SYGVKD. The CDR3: CAISLTGERYYEQYF. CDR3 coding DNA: TGTGCCATCAGCCTCACAGGGGAAAGGTACTACGAGCAGTACTTC.

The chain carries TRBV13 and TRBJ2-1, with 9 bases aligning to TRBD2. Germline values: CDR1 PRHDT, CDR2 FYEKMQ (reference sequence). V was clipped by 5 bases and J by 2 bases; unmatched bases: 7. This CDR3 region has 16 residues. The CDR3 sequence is CASSQEGLAPYNEQFF. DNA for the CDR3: TGTGCCAGCAGCCAGGAGGGACTAGCCCCCTACAATGAGCAGTTCTTC.

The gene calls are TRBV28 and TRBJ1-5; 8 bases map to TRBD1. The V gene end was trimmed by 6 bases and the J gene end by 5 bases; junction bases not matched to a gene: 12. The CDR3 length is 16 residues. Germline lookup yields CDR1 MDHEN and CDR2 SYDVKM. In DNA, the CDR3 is TGTGCCAGCAGCCACCTAGGGACAGGTGCTTATCAGCCCCAGCATTTT. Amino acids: CASSHLGTGAYQPQHF.

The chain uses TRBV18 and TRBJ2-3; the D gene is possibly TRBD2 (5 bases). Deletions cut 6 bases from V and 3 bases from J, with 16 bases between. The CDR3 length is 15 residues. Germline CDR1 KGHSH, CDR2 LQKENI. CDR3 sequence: CASSLFMGETDTQYF. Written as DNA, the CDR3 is TGTGCCAGCTCCCTTTTTATGGGAGAAACAGATACGCAGTATTTT.